These 20 T cell receptor beta chains originate from one sample sequenced in a study of blood T cells in healthy people across ages. Together with a sample-barcoded 5' primer, a J-beta primer mix was included in a second PCR lasting roughly 6 to 12 cycles. TCRdb analysed the 5' RACE reads with MiXCR anew, one entry per CDR3 protein. This table holds around 1.5 million distinct CDR3 sequences, approximately 40% found once. The specimen sequenced was blood. The receptors were gathered from a young woman in good health.

The chain has TRBV7-2 and TRBJ2-5; 7 bases align to TRBD2. J was trimmed by 5 bases and V by 5 bases; bases with no gene match: 5. Germline CDR1 SGHTA, CDR2 FQGNSA. The CDR3 sequence is 13 residues long. The CDR3 here is CASSTRGSETQYF. As DNA, the CDR3 is TGTGCCAGCAGCACCCGCGGGAGCGAGACCCAGTACTTC.

The rearrangement uses TRBV10-3 and TRBJ2-7; D gene ambiguous. The CDR3 covers 17 residues. Germline V gene data show CDR1 as ENHRY and CDR2 as SYGVKD. V lost 0 bases to trimming and J lost 0 bases, with 15 bases between them. CDR3 protein: CAISESRRQQSSYEQYF. DNA of the CDR3: TGTGCCATCAGTGAGTCTCGGAGACAACAGAGCTCCTACGAGCAGTACTTC.

The chain has TRBV29-1 and TRBJ1-2; 9 bases map to TRBD1. The trim removed 4 bases at V and 7 bases at J, leaving 7 bases unmatched. Germline V CDR1 and CDR2: SQVTM, ANQGSEA. The CDR3 extends over 13 amino acids. Here the CDR3 reads CSVALKDRGGYTF. The CDR3 DNA sequence: TGCAGCGTTGCCCTCAAGGACAGGGGTGGCTACACCTTC.

The chain couples TRBV6-6 to TRBJ1-1; no firm D call. V was pared by 6 bases and J by 4 bases, with 15 bases between. This CDR3 is built from 14 residues. In germline, CDR1 is MNHNY, CDR2 SVGAGI (reference sequence). Here the CDR3 reads CASSLGMVGTEAFF. Here the CDR3 DNA reads TGTGCCAGCAGCCTCGGCATGGTGGGCACTGAAGCTTTCTTT.

CDR3 DNA: TGTGCCAGCAGCGCAGCCACTAGTGTCTACGAGCAGTACTTC. Protein: CASSAATSVYEQYF. The rearrangement uses TRBV9 and TRBJ2-7, with D possibly TRBD2 on 5 matching bases. The V and J ends lost 3 bases and 3 bases respectively, with 13 bases between them. Looked up from germline, CDR1 is SGDLS and CDR2 is YYNGEE. CDR3 length: 14 residues.

This clonotype came up a few times. This rearrangement joins TRBV29-1 to TRBJ2-3; the D gene is possibly TRBD1 (6 bases). The CDR3 extends over 15 amino acids. Trimming took off 3 bases at V and 4 bases at J, with 17 bases between the two ends. Per germline, CDR1 SQVTM and CDR2 ANQGSEA. CDR3 bases: TGCAGCGTTGACGGGCTGGGGGCTTGGGCAGATACGCAGTATTTT. Translated, it gives CSVDGLGAWADTQYF.

The rearrangement joins TRBV7-6 to TRBJ2-7; D remains unclear. Trimming removed 3 bases from V and 7 bases from J, with 13 bases in between. This CDR3 comprises 13 residues. Germline CDR1 SGHVS, CDR2 FNYEAQ. CDR3 in amino acids: CASSFQATNEQYF. The CDR3, as DNA: TGTGCCAGCAGCTTTCAAGCGACCAATGAGCAGTACTTC.

This clonotype was picked up a small number of times. The CDR3, as DNA: TGTGCCACCAGCAGAGATTTAGGAGCGGGGGTATCCTACAATGAGCAGTTCTTC. This encodes CATSRDLGAGVSYNEQFF. The V and J genes are TRBV15 and TRBJ2-1; TRBD2 matches at 8 bases. From germline, CDR1 is LNHNV and CDR2 YYDKDF (reference sequence). This CDR3 has 18 amino acids. With V trimmed by 0 bases and J by 1 base, 8 bases remained unmatched.

This chain connects TRBV10-3 to TRBJ2-7; tentatively, D is TRBD2 (7 bases). V was shortened by 0 bases and J by 1 base, with 22 bases between the two germline ends. This CDR3 spans 19 amino acids. The germline CDR1 and CDR2 sequences are ENHRY and SYGVKD. CDR3 loop: CAISESTGGRTDLSYEQYF. In DNA form, the CDR3 reads TGTGCCATCAGTGAGTCAACCGGGGGGAGGACAGACCTATCCTACGAGCAGTACTTC.

The chain carries TRBV5-1 and TRBJ2-7, with a tentative D call TRBD2 (5 bases). The CDR3 is 14 residues long. The V gene's germline CDR1 is SGHRS and CDR2 YFSETQ. Trimming shortened V by 2 bases and J by 2 bases, and 11 bases separated the two germline ends. The CDR3 here is CASSLIGVAYEQYF. DNA for the CDR3: TGCGCCAGCAGCTTAATCGGGGTCGCCTACGAGCAGTACTTC.

V usage is TRBV19 and J usage is TRBJ2-1; D is possibly TRBD2 (6 bases). Trimming stripped 3 bases from V and 4 bases from J, with 16 bases between. Germline loops: CDR1 LNHDA, CDR2 SQIVND (reference sequence). The CDR3 has 16 amino acids. The CDR3 DNA sequence: TGTGCCAGTAGTATCGGCCCGGGAGCTAGTTACAATGAGCAGTTCTTC. Translating gives CASSIGPGASYNEQFF.

This chain uses TRBV5-1 with TRBJ2-1, with D possibly matching TRBD2 (5 bases). Germline assignment: CDR1 SGHRS and CDR2 YFSETQ. The ends were cut back, 6 bases at V and 9 bases at J, with 19 bases in the middle. This CDR3 contains 14 residues. CDR3 residues: CASNRDDRVGEQFF. DNA for the CDR3: TGCGCCAGCAACCGGGATGATAGGGTCGGTGAGCAGTTCTTC.

V and J are TRBV4-1 and TRBJ1-1; TRBD1 agrees at 8 bases. V was pared by 0 bases and J by 3 bases, with 3 bases of the junction left unmatched. Germline V gene lookup returns CDR1 MGHRA and CDR2 YSYEKL. This CDR3 region has 15 residues. The CDR3 sequence is CASSQEDRVDTEAFF. CDR3 DNA: TGCGCCAGCAGCCAAGAGGACAGGGTGGACACTGAAGCTTTCTTT.

Many counts were recorded for this clonotype. The genes are TRBV4-2 and TRBJ2-1; TRBD2 aligns across 11 bases. Trimming took 3 bases from V and 4 from J; bases not matched to a gene: 2. This CDR3 spans 15 amino acids. Per the germline V gene, CDR1 is LGHNA and CDR2 is YNFKEQ. DNA for the CDR3: TGTGCCAGCAGCCAGGGACTAGCGGATTACAATGAGCAGTTCTTC. Protein: CASSQGLADYNEQFF.

In its sample, this clonotype was seen a few times. The chain has TRBV13 and TRBJ2-1; 12 nucleotides line up with TRBD1. Germline lookup yields CDR1 PRHDT and CDR2 FYEKMQ (reference sequence). V gave up 5 bases and J gave up 9 bases; unmatched junction bases: 8. The CDR3 covers 15 residues. The CDR3 coding sequence is TGTGCCAGCAGCACCCGGGACAGGGGGCCGGGTGAGCAGTTCTTC. It specifies CASSTRDRGPGEQFF.

The V and J genes are TRBV7-9 and TRBJ1-2; a weak D match, TRBD1 (6 bases). Germline V CDR1 and CDR2: SEHNR, FQNEAQ (reference sequence). V was trimmed by 4 bases and J by 5 bases, leaving 17 bases between them. CDR3 length: 15 amino acids. The CDR3 DNA sequence: TGTGCCAGCAGCTCGGACAGAATCCAAGGGTATGGCTACACCTTC. Protein sequence: CASSSDRIQGYGYTF.

This clonotype has a count of ten or more. Germline is not matched at one junction end, which may reflect a read error. V gene TRBV27 combines with J gene TRBJ2-5, with D maybe TRBD1 (5 bases). The V gene's germline CDR1 is MNHEY and CDR2 SMNVEV (reference sequence). This CDR3 region has 14 residues. The DNA for the CDR3 is TGCGCCAGCAGCTTGAGGCAGGGAAGAGAGACCCAGTACTTC. It codes for CASSLRQGRETQYF.

The chain couples TRBV6-1 to TRBJ1-5; D not resolved. This CDR3 spans 15 amino acids. V was trimmed by 2 bases and J by 0 bases, leaving 8 bases between them. Germline assignment: CDR1 MNHNS and CDR2 SASEGT. CDR3 sequence reads: CASSESHYSNQPQHF. CDR3 nucleotides: TGTGCCAGCAGTGAATCTCACTATAGCAATCAGCCCCAGCATTTT.

This clonotype has a handful of counts. The V call is TRBV20-1, the J call TRBJ2-7, with D tentatively TRBD1 (6 bases). Germline V gene data show CDR1 as DFQATT and CDR2 as SNEGSKA (reference sequence). This CDR3 spans 17 amino acids. V dropped 6 bases and J dropped 2 bases, with 26 bases sitting between them. The CDR3 spells CSARKRTASQKTYEQYF. DNA for the CDR3: TGCAGTGCGAGAAAACGGACAGCCTCCCAAAAAACCTACGAGCAGTACTTC.

The V gene is TRBV10-1, the J gene TRBJ2-1; maybe TRBD2 (5 bases). The CDR3 totals 17 residues. Germline CDR1 reads WNHNN; CDR2 reads SYGVQD (reference sequence). V was pared by 6 bases and J by 6 bases, with 24 bases between. The CDR3 here is CASSPSGWEIIGNEQFF. For the CDR3, the DNA is TGCGCCAGCAGCCCCTCGGGGTGGGAAATTATTGGCAATGAGCAGTTCTTC.